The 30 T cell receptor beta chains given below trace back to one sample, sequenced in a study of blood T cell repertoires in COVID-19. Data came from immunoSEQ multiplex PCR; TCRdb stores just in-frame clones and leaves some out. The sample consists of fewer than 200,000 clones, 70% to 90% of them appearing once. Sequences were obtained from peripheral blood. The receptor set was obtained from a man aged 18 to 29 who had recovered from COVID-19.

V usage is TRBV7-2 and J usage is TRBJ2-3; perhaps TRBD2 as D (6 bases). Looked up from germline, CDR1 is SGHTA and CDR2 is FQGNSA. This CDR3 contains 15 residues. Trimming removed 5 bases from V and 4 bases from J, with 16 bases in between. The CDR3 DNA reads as TGTGCCAGCAGCCCTCGCGGACTACCGTCAGATACGCAGTATTTT. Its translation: CASSPRGLPSDTQYF.

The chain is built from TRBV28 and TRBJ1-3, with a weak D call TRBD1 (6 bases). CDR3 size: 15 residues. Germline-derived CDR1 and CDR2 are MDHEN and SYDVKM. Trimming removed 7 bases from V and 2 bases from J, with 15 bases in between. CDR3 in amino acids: CASTSYRATGNTIYF. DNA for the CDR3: TGTGCCAGCACCTCATACAGGGCTACTGGAAACACCATATATTTT. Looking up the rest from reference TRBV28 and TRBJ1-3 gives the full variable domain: DVKVTQSSRYLVKRTGEKVFLECVQDMDHENMFWYRQDPGLGLRLIYFSYDVKMKEKGDIPEGYSVSREKKERFSLILESASTNQTSMYLCASTSYRATGNTIYFGEGSWLTVV.

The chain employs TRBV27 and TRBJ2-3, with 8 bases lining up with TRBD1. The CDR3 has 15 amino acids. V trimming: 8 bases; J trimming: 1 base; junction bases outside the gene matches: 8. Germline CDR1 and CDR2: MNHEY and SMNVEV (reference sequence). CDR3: CASGAGGAGTDTQYF. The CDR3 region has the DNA TGTGCCAGCGGGGCAGGGGGCGCCGGCACAGATACGCAGTATTTT.

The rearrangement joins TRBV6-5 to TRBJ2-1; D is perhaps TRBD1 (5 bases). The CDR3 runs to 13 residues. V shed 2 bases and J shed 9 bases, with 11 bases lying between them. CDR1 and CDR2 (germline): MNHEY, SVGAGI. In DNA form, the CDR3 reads TGTGCCAGCAGTTACAGTCTAAGGGGTGAGCAGTTCTTC. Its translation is CASSYSLRGEQFF.

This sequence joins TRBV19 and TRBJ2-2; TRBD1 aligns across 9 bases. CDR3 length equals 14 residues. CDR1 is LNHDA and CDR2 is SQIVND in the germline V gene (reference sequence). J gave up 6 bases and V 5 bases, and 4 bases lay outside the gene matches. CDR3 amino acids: CASSARQGAGELFF. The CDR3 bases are TGTGCCAGTAGTGCCCGACAGGGGGCCGGGGAGCTGTTTTTT.

As DNA, the CDR3 is TGCAGCGTCGTGAGGGACAGGGGCTACGAGCAGTACTTC. It is translated as CSVVRDRGYEQYF. V is TRBV29-1 and J is TRBJ2-7; 10 bases line up with TRBD1. The germline gives CDR1 SQVTM, CDR2 ANQGSEA. V shed 6 bases and J 3 bases; nucleotides not matched to a gene: 5. The CDR3 is made up of 13 amino acids.

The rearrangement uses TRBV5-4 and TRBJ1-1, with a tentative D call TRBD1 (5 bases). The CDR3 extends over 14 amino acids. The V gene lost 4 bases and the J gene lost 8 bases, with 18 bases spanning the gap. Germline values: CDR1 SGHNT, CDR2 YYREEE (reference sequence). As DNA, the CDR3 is TGTGCCAGCAGCCAATGGGGGGTGTTCATGGAAGCTTTCTTT. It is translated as CASSQWGVFMEAFF.

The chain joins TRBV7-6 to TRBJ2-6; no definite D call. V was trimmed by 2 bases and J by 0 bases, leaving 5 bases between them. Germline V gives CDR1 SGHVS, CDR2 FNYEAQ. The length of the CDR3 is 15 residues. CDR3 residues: CASSLQNSGANVLTF. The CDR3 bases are TGTGCCAGCAGCTTACAGAACTCTGGGGCCAACGTCCTGACTTTC.

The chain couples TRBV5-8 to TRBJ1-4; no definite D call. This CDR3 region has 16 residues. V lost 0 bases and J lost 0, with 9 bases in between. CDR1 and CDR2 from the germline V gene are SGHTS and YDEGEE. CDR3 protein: CASSLGPGATNEKLFF. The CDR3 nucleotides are TGTGCCAGCAGCTTGGGGCCCGGGGCAACTAATGAAAAACTGTTTTTT. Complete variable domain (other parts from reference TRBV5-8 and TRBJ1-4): EAGVTQSPTHLIKTRGQQATLRCSPISGHTSVYWYQQALGLGLQFLLWYDEGEERNRGNFPPRFSGRQFPNYSSELNVNALELEDSALYLCASSLGPGATNEKLFFGSGTQLSVL.

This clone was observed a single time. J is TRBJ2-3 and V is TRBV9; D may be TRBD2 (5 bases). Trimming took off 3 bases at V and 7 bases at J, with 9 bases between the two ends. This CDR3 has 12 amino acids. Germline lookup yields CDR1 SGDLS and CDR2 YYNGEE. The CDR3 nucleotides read TGTGCCAGCAGCGGAGACGGGAATACGCAGTATTTT. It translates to CASSGDGNTQYF.

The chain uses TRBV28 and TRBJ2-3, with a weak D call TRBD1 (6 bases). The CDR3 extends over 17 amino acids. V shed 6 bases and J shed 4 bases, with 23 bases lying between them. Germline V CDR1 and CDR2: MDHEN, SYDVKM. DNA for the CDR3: TGTGCCAGCAGCCCTATGGGCAGGGGACGAGTAGCAGATACGCAGTATTTT. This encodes CASSPMGRGRVADTQYF.

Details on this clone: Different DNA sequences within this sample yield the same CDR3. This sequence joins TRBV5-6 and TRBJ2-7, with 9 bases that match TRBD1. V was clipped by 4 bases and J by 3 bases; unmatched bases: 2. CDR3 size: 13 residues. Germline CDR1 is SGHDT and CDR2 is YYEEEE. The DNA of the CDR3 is TGTGCCAGCAGCAGGGGACAGGGCTACGAGCAGTACTTC. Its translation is CASSRGQGYEQYF.

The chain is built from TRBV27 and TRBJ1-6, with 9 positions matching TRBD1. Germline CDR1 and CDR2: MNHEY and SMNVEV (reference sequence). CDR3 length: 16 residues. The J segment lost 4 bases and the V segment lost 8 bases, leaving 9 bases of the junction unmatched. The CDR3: CASGPGQGFYNSPLHF. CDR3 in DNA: TGTGCCAGCGGCCCGGGACAGGGTTTTTATAATTCACCCCTCCACTTT.

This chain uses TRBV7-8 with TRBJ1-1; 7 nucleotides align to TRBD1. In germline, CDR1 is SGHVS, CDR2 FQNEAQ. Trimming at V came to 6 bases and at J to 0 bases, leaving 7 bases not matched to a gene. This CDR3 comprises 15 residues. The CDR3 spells CASRALTGLNTEAFF. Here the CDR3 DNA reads TGTGCCAGCAGGGCCCTGACAGGGTTGAACACTGAAGCTTTCTTT.

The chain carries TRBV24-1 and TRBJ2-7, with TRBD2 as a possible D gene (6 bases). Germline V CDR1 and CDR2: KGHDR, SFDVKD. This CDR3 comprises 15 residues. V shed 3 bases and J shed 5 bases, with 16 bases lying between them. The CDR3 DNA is TGTGCCACCAGTGATCCGATCGGGAGTAAAAACGAGCAGTACTTC. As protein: CATSDPIGSKNEQYF.

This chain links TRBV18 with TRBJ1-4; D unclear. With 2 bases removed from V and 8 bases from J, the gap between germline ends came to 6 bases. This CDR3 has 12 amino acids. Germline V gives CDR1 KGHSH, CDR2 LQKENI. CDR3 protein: CASSPEWEKLFF. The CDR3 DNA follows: TGTGCCAGCTCACCAGAGTGGGAAAAACTGTTTTTT.

DNA of the CDR3: TGTGCCAGCAGCCCCGGCTATGGCTACACCTTC. Translation gives CASSPGYGYTF. The chain links TRBV3-1 (or the pseudogene TRBV3-2) to TRBJ1-2; D remains unclear. Per the germline V gene, CDR1 is LGHDT and CDR2 is YNNKEL (reference sequence). V was cut by 4 bases and J by 4 bases, with 4 bases left in between. The CDR3 sequence is 11 residues long.

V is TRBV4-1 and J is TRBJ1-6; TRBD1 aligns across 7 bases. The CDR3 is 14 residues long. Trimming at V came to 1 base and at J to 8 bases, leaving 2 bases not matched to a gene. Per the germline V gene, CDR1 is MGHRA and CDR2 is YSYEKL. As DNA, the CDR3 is TGCGCCAGCAGCCAAGGACAGGGTTATTCACCCCTCCACTTT. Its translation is CASSQGQGYSPLHF.

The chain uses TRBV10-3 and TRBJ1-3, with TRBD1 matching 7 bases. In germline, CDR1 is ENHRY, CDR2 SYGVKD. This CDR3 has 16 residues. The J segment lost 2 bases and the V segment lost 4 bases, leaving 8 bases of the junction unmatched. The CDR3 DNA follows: TGTGCCATCAGTGCCACGGGACAGAGTCCTGGAAACACCATATATTTT. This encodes CAISATGQSPGNTIYF.

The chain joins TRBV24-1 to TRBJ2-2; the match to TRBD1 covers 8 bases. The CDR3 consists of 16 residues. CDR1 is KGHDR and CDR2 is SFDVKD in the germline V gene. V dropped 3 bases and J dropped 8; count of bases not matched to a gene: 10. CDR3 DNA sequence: TGTGCCACCAGTGATCCAGGGGGCAGTGGGACTGGGGAGCTGTTTTTT. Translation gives CATSDPGGSGTGELFF.

CDR3 amino acids: CASSENGRWVETQYF. In DNA, the CDR3 is TGTGCCAGCAGTGAGAACGGGAGATGGGTAGAGACCCAGTACTTC. The V gene is TRBV2, the J gene TRBJ2-5; tentatively, D is TRBD2 (6 bases). CDR3 length: 15 residues. Trimming stripped 3 bases from V and 4 bases from J, with 15 bases between. CDR1 is SNHLY and CDR2 is FYNNEI in the germline V gene.

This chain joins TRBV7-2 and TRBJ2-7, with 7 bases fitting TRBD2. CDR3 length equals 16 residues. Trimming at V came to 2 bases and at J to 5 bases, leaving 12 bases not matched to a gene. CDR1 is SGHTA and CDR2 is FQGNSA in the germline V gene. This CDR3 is CASSLIELAGVNEQYF. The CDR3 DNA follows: TGTGCCAGCAGCTTAATCGAACTTGCGGGAGTAAACGAGCAGTACTTC. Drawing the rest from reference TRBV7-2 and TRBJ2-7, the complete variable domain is GAGVSQSPSNKVTEKGKDVELRCDPISGHTALYWYRQSLGQGLEFLIYFQGNSAPDKSGLPSDRFSAERTGGSVSTLTIQRTQQEDSAVYLCASSLIELAGVNEQYFGPGTRLTVT.

The CDR3 region is CASSLRGGTYYEQYF. The CDR3 DNA sequence: TGTGCCAGCAGCCTACGGGGGGGAACCTACTACGAGCAGTACTTC. This chain joins TRBV27 and TRBJ2-7, with TRBD2 matching 8 bases. Per germline, CDR1 MNHEY and CDR2 SMNVEV (reference sequence). Trimming took 6 bases from V and 3 from J; bases not matched to a gene: 10. The CDR3 sequence is 15 residues long.

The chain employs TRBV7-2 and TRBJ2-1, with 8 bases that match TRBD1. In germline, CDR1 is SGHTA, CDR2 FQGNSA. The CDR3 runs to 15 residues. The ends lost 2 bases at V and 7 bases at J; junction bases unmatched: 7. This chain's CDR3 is CASSLFGQGGNEQFF. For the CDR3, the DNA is TGTGCCAGCAGCTTATTCGGACAGGGTGGGAATGAGCAGTTCTTC.

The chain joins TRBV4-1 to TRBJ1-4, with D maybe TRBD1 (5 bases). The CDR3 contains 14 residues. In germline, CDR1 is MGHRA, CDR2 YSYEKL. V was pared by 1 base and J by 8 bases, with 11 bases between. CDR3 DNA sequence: TGCGCCAGCAGCCAAGTAGGGGCAGTGGAAAAACTGTTTTTT. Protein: CASSQVGAVEKLFF.

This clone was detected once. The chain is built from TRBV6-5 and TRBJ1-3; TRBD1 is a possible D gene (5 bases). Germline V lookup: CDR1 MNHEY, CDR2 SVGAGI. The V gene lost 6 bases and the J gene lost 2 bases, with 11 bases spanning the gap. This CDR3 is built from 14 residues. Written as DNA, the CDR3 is TGTGCCAGCAGCCACGAAGGGGCTGGAAACACCATATATTTT. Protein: CASSHEGAGNTIYF.

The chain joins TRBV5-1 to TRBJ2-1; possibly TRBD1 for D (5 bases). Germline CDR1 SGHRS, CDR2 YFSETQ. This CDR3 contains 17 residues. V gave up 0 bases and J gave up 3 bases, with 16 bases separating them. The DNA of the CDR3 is TGCGCCAGCAGCTTGGCCATAGGGGCAACGGGCTACAATGAGCAGTTCTTC. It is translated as CASSLAIGATGYNEQFF.

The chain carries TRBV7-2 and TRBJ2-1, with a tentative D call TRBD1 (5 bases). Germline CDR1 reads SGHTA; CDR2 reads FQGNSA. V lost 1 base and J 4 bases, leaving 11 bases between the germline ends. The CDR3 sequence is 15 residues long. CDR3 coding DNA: TGTGCCAGCAGCTTAGGAAGGACACAATACAATGAGCAGTTCTTC. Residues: CASSLGRTQYNEQFF.

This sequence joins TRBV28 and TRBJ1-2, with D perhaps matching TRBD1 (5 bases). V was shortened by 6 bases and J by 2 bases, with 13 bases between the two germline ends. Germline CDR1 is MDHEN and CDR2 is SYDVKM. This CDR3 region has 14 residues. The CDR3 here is CASSLTPGNYGYTF. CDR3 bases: TGTGCCAGCAGCCTCACCCCAGGGAACTATGGCTACACCTTC.

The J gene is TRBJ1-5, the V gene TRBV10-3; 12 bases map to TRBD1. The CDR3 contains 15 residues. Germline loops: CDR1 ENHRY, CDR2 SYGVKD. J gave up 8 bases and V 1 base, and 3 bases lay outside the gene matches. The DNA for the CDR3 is TGTGCCATCAGTGAGTTGGGACAGGGGGCAGAGCCCCAGCATTTT. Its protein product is CAISELGQGAEPQHF.